A single sample gave rise to the 13 T cell receptor beta chains below, sequenced in a study of blood T cell repertoires in COVID-19. Profiling relied on immunoSEQ multiplex PCR, and the TCRdb table lists in-frame clones only, not all of them. The sample records about 160,000 clones, approximately 81% being singletons. The sequencing sample was made of PBMCs or T cells enriched from blood (not recorded which). The receptors were sampled from a man aged 60 to 75 who had recovered from COVID-19.

The CDR3 bases are TGTGCCAGCAGCATGCGACAGGGGCGAAATGAAAAACTGTTTTTT. Translation: CASSMRQGRNEKLFF. V is TRBV5-4 and J is TRBJ1-4; 8 nucleotides line up with TRBD1. Germline values: CDR1 SGHNT, CDR2 YYREEE (reference sequence). The J segment lost 5 bases and the V segment lost 4 bases, leaving 7 bases of the junction unmatched. The CDR3 covers 15 residues.

The chain combines TRBV5-1 with TRBJ2-2; 7 bases match TRBD1. This CDR3 contains 15 residues. The germline gives CDR1 SGHRS, CDR2 YFSETQ. V lost 7 bases, J lost 7 bases, and 13 bases stayed unmatched. CDR3 nucleotides: TGCGCCAGCTCCCCGGACAGGTTCTCTGGCGGGGAGCTGTTTTTT. Translation gives CASSPDRFSGGELFF.

The chain links TRBV28 to TRBJ1-5, with D unresolved. V was pared by 7 bases and J by 9 bases, with 22 bases between. Per the germline V gene, CDR1 is MDHEN and CDR2 is SYDVKM. CDR3 length: 15 residues. In nucleotides, the CDR3 is TGTGCCAGCACCGAAGTAAGGAGCTGGAGTCTGCCCCAGCATTTT. Amino acid sequence: CASTEVRSWSLPQHF.

CDR3 in amino acids: CASKFRDRITREAYGYTF. The DNA of the CDR3 is TGTGCCAGCAAGTTCCGGGACAGGATTACCCGGGAGGCTTATGGCTACACCTTC. The V gene is TRBV21-1, the J gene TRBJ1-2; the listed D gene, TRBD1, was not tested against the DNA. TRBV21-1 constitutes a pseudogene. The CDR3 sequence is 18 residues long.

V and J are TRBV18 and TRBJ1-5; the D is unclear. V lost 0 bases and J 7 bases, leaving 4 bases between the germline ends. This CDR3 region has 12 residues. Germline CDR1 is KGHSH and CDR2 is LQKENI. The CDR3 is CASSPPEQPQHF. DNA of the CDR3: TGTGCCAGCTCACCACCGGAGCAGCCCCAGCATTTT.

This sequence joins TRBV6-5 and TRBJ2-5; possible D gene TRBD2, 5 bases. The CDR3 is 14 amino acids. V was clipped by 7 bases and J by 5 bases, with 17 bases between them. From germline, CDR1 is MNHEY and CDR2 SVGAGI. The CDR3 is CASILLGGLETQYF. The CDR3 DNA follows: TGTGCCAGCATACTCCTGGGCGGGTTGGAGACCCAGTACTTC.

The gene calls are TRBV28 and TRBJ1-3; TRBD1 is a possible D gene (5 bases). In germline, CDR1 is MDHEN, CDR2 SYDVKM. The CDR3 has 14 residues. With 3 bases removed from V and 1 base from J, the gap between germline ends came to 7 bases. In nucleotides, the CDR3 is TGTGCCAGCAGTTTTTCAGGGTCTGGAAACACCATATATTTT. This encodes CASSFSGSGNTIYF.

The V call is TRBV30, the J call TRBJ2-1; TRBD2 matches 8 bases. CDR3 length equals 14 residues. V lost 0 bases to trimming and J lost 9 bases; unmatched junction nucleotides: 7. Germline CDR1 reads GTSNPN; CDR2 reads SVGIG (reference sequence). CDR3 bases: TGTGCCTGGAGTGTCAGTAGCGGGGTTACTGAGCAGTTCTTC. It encodes CAWSVSSGVTEQFF.

The chain recombines TRBV12-2 with TRBJ2-7; TRBD2 is the table's D call, not checked against the DNA. TRBV12-2 is noted as a pseudogene. This CDR3 is 16 amino acids long. The CDR3 DNA is TGTGCAAGTCGCTGGGACCGTAGCGGGAGGGCCTACGAGCAGTACTTC. Translation gives CASRWDRSGRAYEQYF.

The chain has TRBV7-9 and TRBJ1-2; TRBD1 matches 8 bases. The CDR3 sequence is 14 residues long. The germline V gene has CDR1 SEHNR and CDR2 FQNEAQ (reference sequence). V lost 7 bases and J lost 8; bases outside the gene matches: 12. CDR3: CASIGQGWGNGYTF. DNA for the CDR3: TGTGCCAGCATCGGACAGGGTTGGGGAAACGGCTACACCTTC. The complete variable domain, with remaining parts taken from reference TRBV7-9 and TRBJ1-2, reads DTGVSQNPRHKITKRGQNVTFRCDPISEHNRLYWYRQTLGQGPEFLTYFQNEAQLEKSRLLSDRFSAERPKGSFSTLEIQRTEQGDSAMYLCASIGQGWGNGYTFGSGTRLTVV.

J is TRBJ2-7 and V is TRBV28; 11 bases are a match to TRBD1. The CDR3 consists of 14 residues. From germline, CDR1 is MDHEN and CDR2 SYDVKM. The J segment lost 6 bases and the V segment lost 7 bases, leaving 8 bases of the junction unmatched. CDR3 region: CASTRTGGISEQYF. The CDR3 nucleotides read TGTGCCAGCACCAGGACAGGGGGCATAAGCGAGCAGTACTTC.

V gene TRBV7-9 combines with J gene TRBJ2-7; TRBD1 agrees at 10 bases. The junction had 8 bases not matched to a gene; V was cut back by 5 bases and J by 4 bases. CDR3 size: 15 residues. In germline, CDR1 is SEHNR, CDR2 FQNEAQ (reference sequence). For the CDR3, the DNA is TGTGCCAGCAGCCCCGGGGGACAGGGGTCTTACGAGCAGTACTTC. It encodes CASSPGGQGSYEQYF.

This chain uses TRBV7-2 with TRBJ2-7; 12 bases line up with TRBD2. The V and J ends lost 3 bases and 2 bases, in that order; junction bases with no gene match: 5. Germline loops: CDR1 SGHTA, CDR2 FQGNSA. The CDR3 contains 16 residues. The CDR3 reads CASSFQTSGGTYEQYF. CDR3 in DNA: TGTGCCAGCAGCTTCCAGACTAGCGGGGGCACCTACGAGCAGTACTTC.